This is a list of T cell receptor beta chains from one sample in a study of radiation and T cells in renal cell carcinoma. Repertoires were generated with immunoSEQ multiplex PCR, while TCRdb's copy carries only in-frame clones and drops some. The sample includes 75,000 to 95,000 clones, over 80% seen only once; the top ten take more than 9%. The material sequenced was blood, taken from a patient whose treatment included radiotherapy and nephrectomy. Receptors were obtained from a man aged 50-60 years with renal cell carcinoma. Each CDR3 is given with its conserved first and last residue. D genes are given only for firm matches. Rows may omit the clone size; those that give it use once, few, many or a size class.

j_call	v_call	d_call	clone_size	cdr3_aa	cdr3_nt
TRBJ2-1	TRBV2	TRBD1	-	CASGRTGTYNEQFF	TGTGCCAGCGGACGGACAGGGACCTACAATGAGCAGTTCTTC
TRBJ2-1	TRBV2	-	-	CASTSLPGDEQFF	TGTGCCAGCACCTCACTTCCGGGCGATGAGCAGTTCTTC
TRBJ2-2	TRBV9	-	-	CASSVTQGGTGELFF	TGTGCCAGCAGCGTAACCCAGGGAGGCACCGGGGAGCTGTTTTTT
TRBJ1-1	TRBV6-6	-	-	CASSYVGQNTEAFF	TGTGCCAGCAGTTACGTGGGACAGAACACTGAAGCTTTCTTT
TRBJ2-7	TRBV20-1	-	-	CSTLGIYEQYF	TGCAGCACCCTAGGAATTTACGAGCAGTACTTC
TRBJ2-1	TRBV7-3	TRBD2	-	CASGPVGREFDEQFF	TGTGCCAGCGGCCCCGTCGGGCGGGAGTTTGATGAGCAGTTCTTC
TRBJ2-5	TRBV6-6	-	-	CASSYNWETQYF	TGTGCCAGCAGTTATAATTGGGAGACCCAGTACTTC
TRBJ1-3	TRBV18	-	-	CASSPEDRSSGNTIYF	TGTGCCAGCTCACCCGAGGACCGAAGCTCTGGAAACACCATATATTTT
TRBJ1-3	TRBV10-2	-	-	CASAGTLHTIYF	TGCGCCAGCGCCGGGACACTTCACACCATATATTTT
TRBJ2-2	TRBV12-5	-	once	CASGSSPYSGELFF	TGTGCTAGTGGTTCATCCCCATACAGCGGGGAGCTGTTTTTT
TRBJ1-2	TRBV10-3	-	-	CAISEFGGYTF	TGTGCCATCAGTGAATTTGGGGGCTACACCTTC
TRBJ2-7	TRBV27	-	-	CASSLGGGVFEQYF	TGTGCCAGCAGTTTAGGAGGGGGGGTCTTCGAGCAGTACTTC
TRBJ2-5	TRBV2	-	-	CASKSFDSKETQYF	TGTGCCAGCAAAAGTTTCGACAGCAAAGAGACCCAGTACTTC
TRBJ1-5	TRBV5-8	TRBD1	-	CASSGTGAGIVYQPQHF	TGTGCCAGCAGCGGGACAGGGGCCGGGATCGTTTATCAGCCCCAGCATTTT
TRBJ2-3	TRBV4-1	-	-	CASTPAQKSTDTQYF	TGCGCCAGCACCCCAGCCCAGAAAAGCACAGATACGCAGTATTTT
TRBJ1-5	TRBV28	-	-	CASSSTTRARYNQPQHF	TGTGCCAGCAGTTCCACAACCCGGGCCCGCTACAATCAGCCCCAGCATTTT
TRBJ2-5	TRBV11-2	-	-	CASSLGSNQETQYF	TGTGCCAGCAGCTTAGGCTCCAACCAAGAGACCCAGTACTTC
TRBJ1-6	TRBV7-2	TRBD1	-	CASSLGLTGSPLHF	TGTGCCAGCAGCTTAGGTTTGACAGGGTCGCCCCTCCACTTT
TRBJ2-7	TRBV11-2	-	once	CASSLQDYEQYF	TGTGCCAGCAGCTTGCAGGACTACGAGCAGTACTTC
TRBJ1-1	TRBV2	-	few	CASSDRWVNTEAFF	TGTGCCAGCAGTGATCGGTGGGTGAACACTGAAGCTTTCTTT
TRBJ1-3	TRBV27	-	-	CASSLHGTDTIYF	TGTGCCAGCAGTTTACACGGGACGGACACCATATATTTT
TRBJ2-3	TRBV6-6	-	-	CASRYGRTGGTDTQYF	TGTGCCAGCAGATACGGCCGGACAGGAGGGACAGATACGCAGTATTTT
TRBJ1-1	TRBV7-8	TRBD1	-	CASSLDRGTEAFF	TGTGCCAGCAGCTTAGACAGGGGCACTGAAGCTTTCTTT
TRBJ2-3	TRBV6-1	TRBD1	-	CASSGQGGIDTQYF	TGTGCCAGCAGTGGACAGGGGGGAATAGATACGCAGTATTTT
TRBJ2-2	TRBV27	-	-	CASSLSWVANTGELFF	TGTGCCAGCAGTTTATCGTGGGTAGCGAACACCGGGGAGCTGTTTTTT
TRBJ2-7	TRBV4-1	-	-	CASSQGGTSSYEQYF	TGCGCCAGCAGCCAAGGAGGGACTTCCTCCTACGAGCAGTACTTC
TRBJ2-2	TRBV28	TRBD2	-	CASSSGTSGRTYTGELFF	TGTGCCAGCAGTTCCGGGACTAGCGGGAGGACATACACCGGGGAGCTGTTTTTT
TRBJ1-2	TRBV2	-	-	CAGRRRGTSGSGGYTF	TGTGCCGGCAGGCGGAGGGGAACCTCAGGGTCGGGTGGCTACACCTTC
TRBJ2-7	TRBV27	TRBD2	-	CASSYGRAYEQYF	TGTGCCAGCAGTTACGGGAGGGCCTACGAGCAGTACTTC
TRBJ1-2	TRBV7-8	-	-	CASSFQGSSNYGYTF	TGTGCCAGCAGCTTCCAGGGGTCTTCTAACTATGGCTACACCTTC
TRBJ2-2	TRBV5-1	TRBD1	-	CASSLSGTGDGELFF	TGCGCCAGCAGCTTGTCCGGGACAGGGGATGGGGAGCTGTTTTTT
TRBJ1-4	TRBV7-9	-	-	CASRMEGEKLFF	TGTGCCAGCAGAATGGAGGGGGAAAAACTGTTTTTT
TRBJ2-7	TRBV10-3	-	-	CAIKRQGGYEQYF	TGTGCCATCAAGAGGCAGGGGGGCTACGAGCAGTACTTC
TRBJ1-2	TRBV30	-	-	CAWMDFNYGYTF	TGTGCCTGGATGGACTTTAACTATGGCTACACCTTC
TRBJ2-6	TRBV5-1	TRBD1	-	CASSLVRGRGANVLTF	TGCGCCAGCAGCTTGGTAAGGGGGCGTGGGGCCAACGTCCTGACTTTC
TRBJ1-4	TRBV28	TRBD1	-	CASSFQGATNEKLFF	TGTGCCAGCAGTTTCCAGGGGGCAACTAATGAAAAACTGTTTTTT
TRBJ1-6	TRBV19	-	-	CASTERRGVGSPLHF	TGTGCCAGTACCGAAAGGAGGGGGGTTGGCTCACCCCTCCACTTT
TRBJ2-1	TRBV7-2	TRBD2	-	CASRPPGLAATPQFF	TGTGCCAGCAGACCACCGGGACTAGCGGCGACCCCCCAGTTCTTC
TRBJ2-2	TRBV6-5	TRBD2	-	CASSRTSGGAGELFF	TGTGCCAGCAGCAGAACTAGCGGGGGTGCCGGGGAGCTGTTTTTT
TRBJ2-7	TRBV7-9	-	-	CASSVTRYEQYF	TGTGCCAGCAGCGTTACGCGCTACGAGCAGTACTTC
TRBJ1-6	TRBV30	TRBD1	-	CAWSGTGGSFGSPLHF	TGTGCCTGGTCCGGGACAGGGGGCTCCTTCGGTTCACCCCTCCACTTT
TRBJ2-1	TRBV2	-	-	CASSESRSGNEQFF	TGTGCCAGCAGTGAAAGCAGATCTGGCAATGAGCAGTTCTTC
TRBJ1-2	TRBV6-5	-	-	CASSRTTEFNYGYTF	TGTGCCAGCAGCCGAACGACGGAGTTTAACTATGGCTACACCTTC
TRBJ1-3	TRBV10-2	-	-	CASSLGRLSSGNTIYF	TGCGCCAGCAGCCTCGGACGGCTAAGCTCTGGAAACACCATATATTTT
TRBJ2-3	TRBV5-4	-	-	CASSLTAPTDTQYF	TGTGCCAGCAGCTTGACAGCTCCCACAGATACGCAGTATTTT
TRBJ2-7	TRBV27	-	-	CASSLFSRYEQYF	TGTGCCAGCAGTTTATTTAGTCGGTACGAGCAGTACTTC
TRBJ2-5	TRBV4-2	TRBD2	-	CASSQAGGSKLEGYQETQYF	TGTGCCAGCAGCCAAGCGGGGGGGTCTAAACTCGAGGGGTACCAAGAGACCCAGTACTTC
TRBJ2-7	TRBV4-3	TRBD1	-	CASSARQGWGEQYF	TGCGCCAGCAGCGCTCGACAGGGGTGGGGCGAGCAGTACTTC
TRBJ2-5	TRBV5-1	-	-	CASSLEQGLETQYF	TGCGCCAGCAGCTTGGAGCAGGGCCTAGAGACCCAGTACTTC
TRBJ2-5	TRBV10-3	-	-	CAISESRETQYF	TGTGCCATCAGTGAGTCGAGGGAGACCCAGTACTTC